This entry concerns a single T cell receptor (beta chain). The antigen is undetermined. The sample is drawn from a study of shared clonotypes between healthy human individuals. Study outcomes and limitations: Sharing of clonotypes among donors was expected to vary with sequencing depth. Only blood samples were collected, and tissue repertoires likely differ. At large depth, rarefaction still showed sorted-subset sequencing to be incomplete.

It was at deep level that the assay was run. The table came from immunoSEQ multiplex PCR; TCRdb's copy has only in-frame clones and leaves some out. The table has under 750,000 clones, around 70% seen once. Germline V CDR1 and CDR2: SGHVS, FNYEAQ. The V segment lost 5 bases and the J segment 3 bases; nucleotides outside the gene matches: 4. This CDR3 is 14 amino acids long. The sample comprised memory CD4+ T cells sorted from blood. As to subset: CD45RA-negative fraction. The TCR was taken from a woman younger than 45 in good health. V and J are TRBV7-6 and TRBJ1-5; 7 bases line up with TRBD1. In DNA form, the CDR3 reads TGTGCCAGCAGCCCGGGACAGTTCAATCAGCCCCAGCATTTT. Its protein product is CASSPGQFNQPQHF.